This T cell receptor beta chain was sequenced during a study of CD8+ T cells in alopecia areata. Study background: Among treated patients, oral tofacitinib was administered at 5 to 10 mg twice daily. The protocol delivered tofacitinib for 6 to 18 months, then withdrew it for 6 months.

Reverse transcription of extracted RNA yielded cDNA, which provided the sequencing template. Generated by immunoSEQ multiplex PCR, the TCRdb table keeps only in-frame clones and is missing some. The data contain roughly 250,000 clones, approximately 61% of them singletons. Trimming at V came to 4 bases and at J to 1 base, leaving 6 bases not matched to a gene. This CDR3 comprises 14 residues. From germline, CDR1 is SQVTM and CDR2 ANQGSEA. Peripheral blood, together with lesional scalp punch biopsies, was collected from alopecia areata patients. Separation by sorting yielded CD4+ and CD8+ T cells from PBMCs.

This receptor was obtained from a human donor with alopecia areata. Sequencing used CD4+ T cells sorted from blood, obtained at week 0. This chain links TRBV29-1 with TRBJ1-1; 7 bases agree with TRBD1. The CDR3 protein is CSVGLRQGNTEAFF. The CDR3 DNA sequence: TGCAGCGTTGGCCTCCGACAGGGGAACACTGAAGCTTTCTTT.